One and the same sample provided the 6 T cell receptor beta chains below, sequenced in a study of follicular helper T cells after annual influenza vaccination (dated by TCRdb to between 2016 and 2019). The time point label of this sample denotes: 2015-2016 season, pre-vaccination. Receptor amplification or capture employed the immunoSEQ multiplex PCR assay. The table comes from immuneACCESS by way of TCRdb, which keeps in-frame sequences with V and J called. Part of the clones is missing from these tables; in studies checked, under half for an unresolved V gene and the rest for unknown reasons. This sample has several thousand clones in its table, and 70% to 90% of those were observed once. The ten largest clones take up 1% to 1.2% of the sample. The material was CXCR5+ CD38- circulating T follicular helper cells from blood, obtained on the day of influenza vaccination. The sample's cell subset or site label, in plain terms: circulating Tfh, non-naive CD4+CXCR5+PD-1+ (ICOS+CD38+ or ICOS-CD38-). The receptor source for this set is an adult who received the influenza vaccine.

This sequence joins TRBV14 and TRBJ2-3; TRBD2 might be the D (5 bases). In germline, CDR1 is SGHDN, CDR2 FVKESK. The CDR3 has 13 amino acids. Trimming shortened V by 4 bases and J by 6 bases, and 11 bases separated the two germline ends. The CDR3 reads CASSRSPGDTQYF. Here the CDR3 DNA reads TGTGCCAGCAGCCGATCGCCGGGGGATACGCAGTATTTT. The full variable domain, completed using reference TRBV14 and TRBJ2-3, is EAGVTQFPSHSVIEKGQTVTLRCDPISGHDNLYWYRRVMGKEIKFLLHFVKESKQDESGMPNNRFLAERTGGTYSTLKVQPAELEDSGVYFCASSRSPGDTQYFGPGTRLTVL.

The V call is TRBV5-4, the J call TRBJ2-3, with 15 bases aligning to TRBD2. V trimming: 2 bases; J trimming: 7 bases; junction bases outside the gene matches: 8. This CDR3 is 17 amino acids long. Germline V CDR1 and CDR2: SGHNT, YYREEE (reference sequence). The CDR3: CASSFPGLAGGRNTQYF. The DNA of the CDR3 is TGTGCCAGCAGCTTCCCGGGACTAGCGGGAGGAAGAAATACGCAGTATTTT.

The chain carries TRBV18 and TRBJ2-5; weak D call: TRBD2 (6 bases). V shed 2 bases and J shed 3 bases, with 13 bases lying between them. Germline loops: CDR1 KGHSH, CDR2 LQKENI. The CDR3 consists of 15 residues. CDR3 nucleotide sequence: TGTGCCAGCTCACCAAGGAGGGGTCTGGAAGAGACCCAGTACTTC. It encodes CASSPRRGLEETQYF.

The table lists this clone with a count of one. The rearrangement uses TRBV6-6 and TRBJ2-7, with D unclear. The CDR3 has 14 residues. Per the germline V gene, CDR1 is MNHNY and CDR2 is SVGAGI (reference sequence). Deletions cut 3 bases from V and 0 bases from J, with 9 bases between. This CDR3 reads CASSYSSASYEQYF. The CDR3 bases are TGTGCCAGCAGTTATTCCAGCGCCTCCTACGAGCAGTACTTC.

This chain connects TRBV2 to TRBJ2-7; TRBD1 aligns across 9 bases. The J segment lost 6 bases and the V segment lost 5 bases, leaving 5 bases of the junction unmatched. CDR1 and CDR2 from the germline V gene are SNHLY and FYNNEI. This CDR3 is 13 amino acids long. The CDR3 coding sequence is TGTGCCAGCAGTAGGGACAGGGTCTCCGAGCAGTACTTC. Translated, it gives CASSRDRVSEQYF.

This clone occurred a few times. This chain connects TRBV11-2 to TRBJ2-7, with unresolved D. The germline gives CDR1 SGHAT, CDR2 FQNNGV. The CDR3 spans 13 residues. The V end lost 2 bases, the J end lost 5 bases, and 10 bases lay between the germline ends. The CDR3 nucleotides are TGTGCCAGCAGCTTATCCCCCGAGAACGAGCAGTACTTC. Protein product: CASSLSPENEQYF. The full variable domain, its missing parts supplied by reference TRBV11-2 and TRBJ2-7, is EAGVAQSPRYKIIEKRQSVAFWCNPISGHATLYWYQQILGQGPKLLIQFQNNGVVDDSQLPKDRFSAERLKGVDSTLKIQPAKLEDSAVYLCASSLSPENEQYFGPGTRLTVT.